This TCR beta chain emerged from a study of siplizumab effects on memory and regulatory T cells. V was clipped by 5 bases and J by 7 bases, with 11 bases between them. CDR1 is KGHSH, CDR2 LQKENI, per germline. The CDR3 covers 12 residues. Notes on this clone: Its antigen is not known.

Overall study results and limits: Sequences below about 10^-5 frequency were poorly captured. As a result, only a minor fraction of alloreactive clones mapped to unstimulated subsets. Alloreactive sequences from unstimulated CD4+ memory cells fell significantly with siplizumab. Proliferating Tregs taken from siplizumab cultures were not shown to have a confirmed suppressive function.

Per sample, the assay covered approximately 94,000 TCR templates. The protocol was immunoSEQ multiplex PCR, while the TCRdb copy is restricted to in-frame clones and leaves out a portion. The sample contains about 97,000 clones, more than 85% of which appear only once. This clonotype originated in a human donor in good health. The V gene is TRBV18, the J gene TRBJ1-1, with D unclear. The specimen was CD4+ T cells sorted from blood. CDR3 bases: TGTGCCAGCTCAGGCGGTGGCCTTGAAGCTTTCTTT. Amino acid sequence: CASSGGGLEAFF.